A selection of T cell receptor beta chains follows, all from one sample in a study of OX40 agonist ivuxolimab in advanced cancers. Measured with immunoSEQ multiplex PCR; TCRdb has only the in-frame clones, and not every one. The sample shows 75,000 to 100,000 clones, around 91% of them seen only once. Sequencing used CD4+ or CD8+ T cells sorted from blood, obtained in a trial of the OX40 agonist ivuxolimab. These TCRs come from an adult with an advanced solid tumor such as melanoma, head and neck, liver or kidney cancer. Both conserved end residues are part of each CDR3. A D gene is named only where the DNA matches it firmly.

v_call d_call cdr3_aa
TRBV5-4 - CASSSHGPNTEAFF
TRBV2 TRBD1 CASSVAGQGTTEAFF
TRBV28 - CASSFSLGPRSFF
TRBV6-6 - CASSYSTAYDQPQHF
TRBV5-1 - CASNSLPGKNTGELFF
TRBV4-1 - CASSQDFASSYNEQFF
TRBV6-1 - CASTDNEQFF
TRBV14 - CASSQGRTPGYGYTF
TRBV30 TRBD2 CAWKKRDRETQYF
TRBV28 - CASTKSWGDGYTF
TRBV2 TRBD2 CASRTRTSIDTQYF
TRBV11-2 - CASSHGPYEQYF
TRBV4-2 - CASSHSQKTADYGYTF
TRBV2 - CASEEAGGNQPQHF
TRBV5-4 - CASSLAWGYGYTF
TRBV30 - CAWSVGEAQYF
TRBV7-2 - CASSLDRQDTQYF
TRBV9 - CASSVAPQGITGELFF
TRBV19 TRBD2 CASRVPGLAGGVDTQYF
TRBV10-3 TRBD1 CATGQGEVGNTIYF
TRBV7-2 - CASSLVGGPSTDTQYF
TRBV5-1 TRBD2 CASSLGRGGYNEQFF
TRBV28 - CASQGSVTEAFF
TRBV7-7 - CASSLTQVRQETQYF
TRBV10-3 - CATLPGRDTEAFF
TRBV2 TRBD2 CASSRDRSGRASNEQFF
TRBV28 TRBD1 CASSSPDRAYNEQFF
TRBV13 - CASSLGGSDEQYF
TRBV11-3 - CASSFRDGAKNIQYF
TRBV7-3 TRBD1 CASSSRTGENTEAFF
TRBV28 - CASSLLVVRSSGNTIYF
TRBV6-6 TRBD2 CASTGTSGRRDEQFF
TRBV2 - CASGIAGTGELFF
TRBV9 TRBD2 CASSGLAGFTGELFF
TRBV9 - CASSVDATGLLEQYF
TRBV6-1 - CASSRDLGDTQYF
TRBV19 - CASNHGGPISGYTF
TRBV9 TRBD2 CASSVTGTSGTHEQYF
TRBV18 - CASSPPGEPDNEQFF
TRBV4-3 TRBD2 CASSLRGTPGLAGVRNEQFF
TRBV7-2 - CASRRLGGTDTQYF
TRBV9 TRBD2 CASSGVGLARGELFF
TRBV7-9 TRBD2 CASSLGGGRGYEQYF
TRBV9 TRBD1 CASSPGTGGFEKLFF
TRBV7-9 - CASSPWGATEAFF
TRBV29-1 TRBD2 CSVEDRGGNIQYF